The 12 T cell receptor beta chains reported below all come from one sample, sequenced in a study of cytomegalovirus exposure and HLA in healthy donors. This table comes from immunoSEQ multiplex PCR, and its TCRdb copy is limited to in-frame clones, with some not included. Of about 250,000 clones listed, roughly nine tenths are singletons. The specimen was PBMCs. Source of these receptors: a young man in good health and CMV-seropositive.

For the CDR3, the DNA is TGTGCCAGCAGAACTAGAGCAGATACGCAGTATTTT. This codes for CASRTRADTQYF. V and J are TRBV27 and TRBJ2-3; TRBD2 might be the D (5 bases). Between the trimmed V and J ends, which lost 6 bases and 4 bases, there was a span of 8 bases. Germline loops: CDR1 MNHEY, CDR2 SMNVEV (reference sequence). The CDR3 spans 12 residues.

This chain connects TRBV5-6 to TRBJ2-1, with TRBD2 identical over 7 bases. The junction had 14 bases not matched to a gene; V was cut back by 3 bases and J by 11 bases. The CDR3 consists of 15 residues. CDR1 is SGHDT, CDR2 YYEEEE, per germline. CDR3 loop: CASSWGTGGRDQQFF. DNA for the CDR3: TGTGCCAGCAGCTGGGGCACGGGTGGGAGGGATCAGCAGTTCTTC.

This clone came up a few times. J is TRBJ2-6 and V is TRBV5-4, with 8 bases that match TRBD1. Germline V lookup: CDR1 SGHNT, CDR2 YYREEE (reference sequence). The CDR3 is 19 residues long. The J segment lost 2 bases and the V segment lost 4 bases, leaving 14 bases of the junction unmatched. The CDR3 reads CASSPGTGGGAAGANVLTF. The CDR3 coding sequence is TGTGCCAGCAGCCCGGGGACAGGTGGCGGGGCAGCTGGGGCCAACGTCCTGACTTTC.

The chain uses TRBV5-1 and TRBJ2-1; TRBD2 aligns across 7 bases. The CDR3 contains 14 residues. Germline CDR1 reads SGHRS; CDR2 reads YFSETQ. Trimming cost V 4 bases and J 5 bases; bases outside gene matches: 6. CDR3 sequence: CASSNLAVHNEQFF. In nucleotides, the CDR3 is TGCGCCAGCAGCAACCTAGCGGTGCACAATGAGCAGTTCTTC.

This sequence joins TRBV11-2 and TRBJ2-1; no firm D call. V lost 5 bases and J 2 bases, leaving 16 bases between the germline ends. This CDR3 has 16 residues. CDR1 is SGHAT and CDR2 is FQNNGV in the germline V gene. The CDR3 sequence: CASSAWQSGAYNEQFF. The DNA of the CDR3 is TGTGCCAGCAGCGCTTGGCAGTCCGGAGCCTACAATGAGCAGTTCTTC.

V gene TRBV2 combines with J gene TRBJ1-2; 7 nucleotides line up with TRBD1. Germline V lookup: CDR1 SNHLY, CDR2 FYNNEI. The CDR3 sequence is 14 residues long. The trim removed 2 bases at V and 7 bases at J, leaving 7 bases unmatched. The CDR3 DNA follows: TGTGCCAGCAGTGAAATAGGGACAGATATTGGCTACACCTTC. Translating gives CASSEIGTDIGYTF.

The chain carries TRBV6-1 and TRBJ2-7; D may be TRBD1 or TRBD2 (5 bases each). V lost 3 bases to trimming and J lost 0 bases, with 9 bases between them. CDR1 is MNHNS, CDR2 SASEGT, per germline. CDR3 size: 14 residues. CDR3 DNA: TGTGCCAGCAGTGAGGGACGAAGCTCCTACGAGCAGTACTTC. Translation gives CASSEGRSSYEQYF.

This chain joins TRBV15 and TRBJ2-5; tentatively, D is TRBD2 (7 bases). Per the germline V gene, CDR1 is LNHNV and CDR2 is YYDKDF (reference sequence). There are 14 residues in the CDR3. Trimming pared 3 bases from V and 2 bases from J, leaving 10 bases between. The CDR3 nucleotides are TGTGCCACCAGCAGGGGGGGGGCTCAAGAGACCCAGTACTTC. The encoded protein is CATSRGGAQETQYF.

The rearrangement uses TRBV10-3 and TRBJ1-4, with TRBD1 identical over 7 bases. Germline CDR1 reads ENHRY; CDR2 reads SYGVKD. The V gene end was trimmed by 8 bases and the J gene end by 8 bases; junction bases not matched to a gene: 8. This CDR3 contains 13 residues. The CDR3 protein is CAILDRASEKLFF. For the CDR3, the DNA is TGTGCCATCCTCGACAGGGCCAGCGAAAAACTGTTTTTT.

This chain uses TRBV7-9 with TRBJ1-2; D may be TRBD1 (6 bases). This CDR3 contains 13 residues. V dropped 1 base and J dropped 8 bases, with 11 bases sitting between them. Germline CDR1 and CDR2: SEHNR and FQNEAQ (reference sequence). In DNA, the CDR3 is TGTGCCAGCAGCTTAGGACAGGTTGGCGGCTACACCTTC. This encodes CASSLGQVGGYTF.

This chain joins TRBV5-1 and TRBJ2-2; D gene ambiguous. Looked up from germline, CDR1 is SGHRS and CDR2 is YFSETQ. V lost 0 bases and J lost 6, with 9 bases in between. This CDR3 is built from 14 residues. The CDR3 DNA reads TGCGCCAGCAGCTTGGGCCTACCCCCCGGGGAGCTGTTTTTT. Translating gives CASSLGLPPGELFF. The whole variable domain, remainder taken from reference TRBV5-1 and TRBJ2-2, is KAGVTQTPRYLIKTRGQQVTLSCSPISGHRSVSWYQQTPGQGLQFLFEYFSETQRNKGNFPGRFSGRQFSNSRSEMNVSTLELGDSALYLCASSLGLPPGELFFGEGSRLTVL.

This clone was observed once. This chain joins TRBV29-1 and TRBJ2-7; 7 positions agree with TRBD2. This CDR3 is built from 12 residues. The trim removed 4 bases at V and 4 bases at J, leaving 4 bases unmatched. Germline V gene sequence: CDR1 SQVTM, CDR2 ANQGSEA. CDR3 nucleotide sequence: TGCAGCGTTGGGGAGGGGTTTTACGAGCAGTACTTC. This codes for CSVGEGFYEQYF.